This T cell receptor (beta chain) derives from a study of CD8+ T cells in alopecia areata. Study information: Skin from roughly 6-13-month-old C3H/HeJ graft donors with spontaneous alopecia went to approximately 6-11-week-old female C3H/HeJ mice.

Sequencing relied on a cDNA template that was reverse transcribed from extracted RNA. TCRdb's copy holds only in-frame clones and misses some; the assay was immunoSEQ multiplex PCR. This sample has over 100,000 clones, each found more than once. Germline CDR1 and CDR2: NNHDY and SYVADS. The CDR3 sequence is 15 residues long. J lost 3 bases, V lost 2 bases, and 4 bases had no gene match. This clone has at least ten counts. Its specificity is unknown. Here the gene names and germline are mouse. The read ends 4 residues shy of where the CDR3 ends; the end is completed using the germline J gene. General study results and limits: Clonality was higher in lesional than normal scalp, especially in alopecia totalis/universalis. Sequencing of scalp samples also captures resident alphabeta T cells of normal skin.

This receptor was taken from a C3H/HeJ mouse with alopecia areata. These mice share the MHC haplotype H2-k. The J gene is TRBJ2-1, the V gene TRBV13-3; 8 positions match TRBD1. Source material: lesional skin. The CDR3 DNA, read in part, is TGTGCCAGCAGTGACAGGGGGCGCGTCTATGCT. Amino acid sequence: CASSDRGRVYA. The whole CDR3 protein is CASSDRGRVYAEQFF.